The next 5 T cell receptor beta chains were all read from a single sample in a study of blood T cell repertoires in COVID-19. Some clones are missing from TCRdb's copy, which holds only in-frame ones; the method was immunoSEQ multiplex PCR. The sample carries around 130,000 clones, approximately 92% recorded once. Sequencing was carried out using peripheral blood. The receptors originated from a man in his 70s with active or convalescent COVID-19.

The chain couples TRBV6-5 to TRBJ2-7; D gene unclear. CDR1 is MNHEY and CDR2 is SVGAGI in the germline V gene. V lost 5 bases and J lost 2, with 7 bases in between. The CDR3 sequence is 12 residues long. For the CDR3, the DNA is TGTGCCAGCAGTCTTAATCCCTACGAGCAGTACTTC. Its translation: CASSLNPYEQYF.

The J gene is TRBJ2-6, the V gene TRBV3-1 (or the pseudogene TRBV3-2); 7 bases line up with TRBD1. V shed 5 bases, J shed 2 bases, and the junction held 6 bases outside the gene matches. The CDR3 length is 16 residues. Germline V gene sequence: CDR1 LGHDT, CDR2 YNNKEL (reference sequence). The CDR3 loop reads CASSYDRDTGANVLTF. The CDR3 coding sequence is TGTGCCAGCAGCTACGACAGGGATACTGGGGCCAACGTCCTGACTTTC.

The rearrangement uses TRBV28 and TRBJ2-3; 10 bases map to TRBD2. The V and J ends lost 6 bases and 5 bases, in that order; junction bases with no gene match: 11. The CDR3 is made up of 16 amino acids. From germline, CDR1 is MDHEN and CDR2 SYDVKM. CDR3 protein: CASRPPSGSLRDTQYF. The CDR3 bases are TGTGCCAGCAGACCCCCTAGCGGGAGCTTGAGAGATACGCAGTATTTT.

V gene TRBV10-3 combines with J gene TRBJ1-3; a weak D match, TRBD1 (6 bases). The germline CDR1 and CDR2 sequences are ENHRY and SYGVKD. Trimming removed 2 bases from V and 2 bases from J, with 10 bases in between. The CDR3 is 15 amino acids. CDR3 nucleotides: TGTGCCATCAGTGAGAGGGGGAGAACTGGAAACACCATATATTTT. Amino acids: CAISERGRTGNTIYF.

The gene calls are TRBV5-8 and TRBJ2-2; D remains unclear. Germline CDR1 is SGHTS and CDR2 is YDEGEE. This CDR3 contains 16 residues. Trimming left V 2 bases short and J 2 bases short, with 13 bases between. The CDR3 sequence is CASSFWRQLNTGELFF. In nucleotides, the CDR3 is TGTGCCAGCAGCTTTTGGCGACAACTCAACACCGGGGAGCTGTTTTTT.